This TCR beta chain was retrieved from a study of Tregs in tolerant kidney transplant recipients (dated by TCRdb to between 2017 and 2020). Study-wide context: Before combined kidney and bone marrow transplantation, this study identified donor-specific regulatory T cells using TCRbeta sequencing and then followed those same cells after transplant. Several methods of expanding Tregs specific for an allogeneic donor were compared by TCRbeta repertoire sequencing in a few healthy controls. The research as a whole found: Biological reproducibility was not directly addressed, though technical replication error appeared minimal. The study was limited by small patient numbers, and the findings need validation in larger populations and under other immunosuppression protocols. Expanding Tregs with activated donor B cells appeared to identify the most biologically relevant and donor-specific TCRbeta repertoire.

Genomic DNA was extracted from sorted cells with the QIAGEN DNeasy Blood and Tissue Kit for TCRbeta CDR3 sequencing. High-throughput TCRbeta CDR3 sequencing was carried out commercially through immunoSEQ, with PCR amplification with bias correction and internal controls included. From the authors' description of their analysis: A unique productive TCRbeta sequence was defined by the CDR3 nucleotide sequence when primers matched, and otherwise by the CDR3 amino acid sequence together with the Vbeta and Jbeta genes. To correct sorting error, sequences shared between sorted populations at a frequency ratio of 2:1 or less were removed; the rest were assigned to the higher population. Sequences were defined as donor-reactive when expanded at least 5-fold in CFSE-low cells versus unstimulated cells and present at a frequency of at least 0.01% in CFSE-low cells. Jensen-Shannon divergence calculated on the top 100 TCRbeta sequences ranked by frequency was used to measure repertoire divergence. For samples with multiple sequencing runs, sorting error was corrected separately for each run before the runs were pooled. Sourced from immuneACCESS, this table was stored by TCRdb with only in-frame sequences that have V and J called. A share of the clones is absent; for the studies checked, an unresolved V gene accounts for under half, and the remainder has no known explanation. V and J calls plus clone size are reproduced from that table; the DNA served to infer D and trimming. This sample is represented by around 120,000 clones; about 90% of them were singletons. The leading ten clones occupy roughly 0.63% of the sample.

Unstimulated Tregs (CD4+CD25+CD127-), CD4+ non-Tregs (CD4+CD25-), CD4 and CD8 cells were FACS-sorted from thawed PBMCs. Healthy control blood was obtained either as purchased buffy coats or from healthy volunteers. Healthy control blood was processed to PBMCs by Ficoll density gradient and cryopreserved, and patient PBMCs were collected before and after transplant. This clone was recorded once. Its binding antigen is unknown. No base qualities exist here, and no much larger clone lies one base off it. The clonotype comes from a human donor in good health. The sample taken for sequencing was CD4+ T cells from blood.

The sequenced DNA is TGTGCCAGCAGGGTCACAGGGAGTAACTATGGCTACACCTTC. Its protein is CASRVTGSNYGYTF. The sequence is built from TRBV27 and TRBJ1-2; TRBD1 could be the D gene, as 6 bases match. Reading from cysteine to phenylalanine, the CDR3 counts 14 amino acids. The sequence is cut down to CDR3 DNA, 42 bases in frame from base 1. CDR1 is given as MNHEY and CDR2 as SMNVEV, both from the germline V gene (reference sequence). Trimming at the junction amounts to 6 bases on V and 1 base on J, and the germline ends lie 12 bases apart.